These 14 T cell receptor beta chains came from one sample sequenced in a study of blood T cells in healthy people across ages. With a J-beta primer mix and a sample-barcoded 5' primer, a second PCR ran about 6 to 11 cycles. Each CDR3 protein is one row after TCRdb ran MiXCR on the 5' RACE reads. The table shows 750,000 or so distinct CDR3 sequences, with just under 25% occurring only once. A further study also used this sample, focusing on T cells of mothers and their children.

The sample consisted of blood. These receptors all stem from a boy aged 5-17 years in good health.

The chain has TRBV12-3 or TRBV12-4 and TRBJ2-5; 8 nucleotides align to TRBD1. This CDR3 has 13 residues. The V gene end was trimmed by 3 bases and the J gene end by 4 bases; junction bases not matched to a gene: 1. The CDR3 bases are TGTGCCAGCAGTTTTCAGGGGGCAGAGACCCAGTACTTC. It codes for CASSFQGAETQYF.

This clonotype has more than one count but fewer than ten. CDR3 sequence: CASSLTDANTGELFF. The CDR3 DNA sequence: TGCGCCAGCAGCTTGACAGATGCGAACACCGGGGAGCTGTTTTTT. The chain is built from TRBV5-1 and TRBJ2-2, with unresolved D. V lost 1 base, J lost 0 bases, and 7 bases lay in between. The germline CDR1 and CDR2 sequences are SGHRS and YFSETQ. The CDR3 has 15 residues.

In this sample, this clonotype turned up many times. At one end, the junction sequence differs from germline, possibly due to a read error. The chain employs TRBV4-1 and TRBJ1-3, with 7 bases matching TRBD1. In germline, CDR1 is MGHRA, CDR2 YSYEKL. The CDR3 is 15 amino acids. DNA of the CDR3: TGTGCCAGCAGCCAGGACAGGAGCTCTGGAAACACCATATATTTT. This encodes CASSQDRSSGNTIYF.

This clonotype has just a few counts. The CDR3 bases are TGCAGCGAGATGGGGGCCGGGGAGACCCAGTACTTC. Amino acids: CSEMGAGETQYF. This rearrangement joins TRBV29-1 to TRBJ2-5; maybe TRBD1 (6 bases). The CDR3 loop spans 12 amino acids. V shed 7 bases and J shed 5 bases, with 14 bases lying between them. The germline V gene has CDR1 SQVTM and CDR2 ANQGSEA.

This clonotype occurred a few times. The chain combines TRBV7-8 with TRBJ2-5; tentative D call: TRBD1 (6 bases). The end of the DNA aligns better with TRBJ2-7, so the J call may be wrong. The CDR3 sequence is 14 residues long. From germline, CDR1 is SGHVS and CDR2 FQNEAQ. The CDR3 DNA follows: TGTGCCAGCAGCGGACAGCAGGGTTTCTACGAGCAGTACTTC. It is translated as CASSGQQGFYEQYF.

This clonotype was detected a few times. The CDR3 DNA is TGTGCCAGCAGCGTCTCAGGGGGTGAATTCACCGGGGAGCTGTTTTTT. This sequence encodes CASSVSGGEFTGELFF. V gene TRBV9 combines with J gene TRBJ2-2; TRBD1 aligns across 7 bases. Trimming removed 2 bases from V and 4 bases from J; junction bases left unmatched: 8. The CDR3 covers 16 residues. Germline V gene data show CDR1 as SGDLS and CDR2 as YYNGEE.

J is TRBJ2-1 and V is TRBV29-1; 7 bases are a match to TRBD2. CDR1 SQVTM and CDR2 ANQGSEA come from the germline V gene. After removal of 2 bases from V and 3 bases from J, the junction contained 7 bases not matched to a gene. The CDR3 covers 15 residues. CDR3 sequence: CSVELASGDYNEQFF. Written as DNA, the CDR3 is TGCAGCGTTGAATTGGCTAGCGGAGACTACAATGAGCAGTTCTTC.

As to this clonotype: The junction differs from germline at one of its ends, possibly a read error. The CDR3 coding sequence is TGCAGTGCTAGTGCAGGGACCAAAGACATTCAGTACTTC. Amino acids: CSASAGTKDIQYF. The chain uses TRBV20-1 and TRBJ2-4; D assignment may be TRBD1 or TRBD2 (5 bases each). This CDR3 region has 13 residues. Germline V gene data show CDR1 as DFQATT and CDR2 as SNEGSKA (reference sequence).

This clonotype has just a few counts. The chain employs TRBV5-1 and TRBJ2-3; possible D gene TRBD2, 6 bases. V gave up 0 bases and J gave up 2 bases, with 10 bases separating them. CDR1 is SGHRS and CDR2 is YFSETQ in the germline V gene. The CDR3 runs to 15 residues. The CDR3 reads CASSLAGLLTDTQYF. For the CDR3, the DNA is TGCGCCAGCAGCTTGGCGGGACTCCTCACAGATACGCAGTATTTT.

This clonotype was seen a handful of times. The chain links TRBV6-6 to TRBJ2-7, with TRBD2 identical over 7 bases. The CDR3 has 15 residues. From germline, CDR1 is MNHNY and CDR2 SVGAGI (reference sequence). The V segment lost 1 base and the J segment 5 bases; nucleotides outside the gene matches: 8. The DNA for the CDR3 is TGTGCCAGCAGTTACTTCTGGCGGGAGAACAACGAGCAGTACTTC. Protein: CASSYFWRENNEQYF.

This clonotype turned up a few times. Mismatch with germline at one junction end may stem from a read error. The gene calls are TRBV4-3 and TRBJ2-1, with 8 bases fitting TRBD2. The CDR3 contains 16 residues. Germline loops: CDR1 LGHNA, CDR2 YSLEER. Here the CDR3 DNA reads TGTGCCAGCAGCCAAGATCCGGGAGGGTCCTACAATGAGCAGTTCTTC. Encoded protein: CASSQDPGGSYNEQFF.

In this sample, this clonotype turned up a few times. The chain joins TRBV20-1 to TRBJ1-2, with D hard to call. Trimming cost V 4 bases and J 2 bases, with 11 bases left between them. The CDR3 is 13 amino acids. The germline gives CDR1 DFQATT, CDR2 SNEGSKA (reference sequence). CDR3 loop: CSAKRPTNYGYTF. The CDR3 DNA follows: TGCAGTGCTAAACGACCGACCAACTATGGCTACACCTTC.

This clonotype was found a few times. V and J are TRBV7-2 and TRBJ1-3; no clear D gene. Germline V lookup: CDR1 SGHTA, CDR2 FQGNSA. Trimming removed 1 base at V and 2 bases at J, with 9 bases between. CDR3 length equals 15 residues. CDR3: CASSLGLSPGNTIYF. CDR3 coding DNA: TGTGCCAGCAGCTTAGGTCTCAGCCCTGGAAACACCATATATTTT. The whole variable domain, filled in from reference TRBV7-2 and TRBJ1-3, reads GAGVSQSPSNKVTEKGKDVELRCDPISGHTALYWYRQSLGQGLEFLIYFQGNSAPDKSGLPSDRFSAERTGGSVSTLTIQRTQQEDSAVYLCASSLGLSPGNTIYFGEGSWLTVV.

This clonotype was seen a few times. The junction does not match germline at one end; this may be a read error. The chain employs TRBV3-1 and TRBJ2-7, with D tentatively TRBD1 or TRBD2 (5 bases each). CDR1 is LGHDT, CDR2 YNNKEL, per germline (reference sequence). The CDR3 length is 12 residues. CDR3 nucleotides: TGTGCCAGCAGCCGGGACGGCGACGAACAGTACTTC. Amino acids: CASSRDGDEQYF.